This T cell receptor (beta chain) was sequenced for a study of T cell responses to AZD1222 COVID-19 vaccine (dated by TCRdb to the early 2020s). Study-wide context: AZD1222 recipients with second doses at about 4 weeks or about 12 weeks were pooled, because spike-specific TCR depth and breadth did not differ between schedules. A total of just over 230 trial participants underwent TCR sequencing, of whom about 200 had received two doses of AZD1222 and some 25 had received two doses of the MenACWY control vaccine. Trial participants were enrolled by age into subgroups of 18-55, 56-69 and 70-plus years, and about 150, 27 and 61 TCR-sequenced participants, respectively, were included in these subgroups.

Worth noting for this clone: What antigen it recognizes has not been identified. No base quality information exists; no much larger clone differs at one position.

The CDR3 regions of human TCRbeta chains were subjected to immunosequencing. The paper's data handling went like this. Repertoire TCRs were matched against a reference library of SARS-CoV-2-specific TCRs generated with the MIRA antigen-specificity platform. Breadth was defined as the fraction of unique TCRs that were SARS-CoV-2-associated, and depth was defined as the fraction of total T cells that were SARS-CoV-2-associated. Using the MIRA data, each spike-specific TCR was assigned both to the spike region to which the TCR was reactive and to a CD4 or CD8 class. Log10-transformed breadth and depth values were compared by one-way ANOVA with Sidak's multiple comparisons tests. Entries here come from immuneACCESS through TCRdb and include only in-frame sequences with V and J called. Some clones fail to appear in such tables; in the studies checked, an unresolved V gene covers under half of the shortfall, and the cause of the remainder is unknown. The D gene and trimming were derived from the DNA, and the V and J assignments and clone size from that table. This sample gives approximately 97,000 clones in total; 90% to 95% of them show up just once. The leading ten clones occupy about 7.5% of the sample.

The CDR3 numbers 13 residues from cysteine through phenylalanine. Just the 39-base CDR3 DNA is kept, in frame starting at base 1. V sheds 0 bases and J sheds 2 bases, leaving 6 bases between their ends. CDR1 and CDR2, per the germline V gene, are SGHRS and YFSETQ. The sample's time point label, decoded: baseline before first vaccination. The vaccinee samples were drawn from two UK trials, COV001 and COV002, one of which was a single-blind randomized controlled phase 2/3 trial testing AZD1222 (ChAdOx1 nCoV-19) in healthy adults. For TCRbeta chain sequencing, PBMC samples were collected from trial participants at day 0 and at day 28 after the second dose. Paper-wide results and their limitations: Participants were mostly white British, with more females than males. The authors suggested clonal diversity may have been underestimated. Conclusions about previously exposed vaccinees were limited because only six AZD1222 recipients were SARS-CoV-2 seropositive at baseline. Spike-specific TCR breadth and depth rose significantly after two AZD1222 doses compared with day 0 and with MenACWY recipients. Nearly half of unique spike-specific TCRs reportedly recognized epitopes outside regions mutated in the B.1.351 and B.1.1.7 variants. CD4 TCRs associated with the vaccine covered the entire spike protein, and the dominant responses were in regions 160-218 and 743-854. Because no samples from the day 14 peak response were available, repertoires could be characterized only after the peak T cell response. The 56-69-year group was small, and its depth increase did not reach significance, likely because of low power.

The clonotype comes from an adult in good health. The source material was peripheral blood, sampled on day 0 of AZD1222 vaccination. The chain was built from TRBV5-1 and TRBJ2-7; tentative D gene TRBD1, with 6 bases matching. CDR3 reads: CASSLDRAYEQYF. The bases are TGCGCCAGCAGCTTGGACAGGGCCTACGAGCAGTACTTC. With all but the CDR3 taken from the reference TRBV5-1 and TRBJ2-7 genes, the full variable domain is: KAGVTQTPRYLIKTRGQQVTLSCSPISGHRSVSWYQQTPGQGLQFLFEYFSETQRNKGNFPGRFSGRQFSNSRSEMNVSTLELGDSALYLCASSLDRAYEQYFGPGTRLTVT.